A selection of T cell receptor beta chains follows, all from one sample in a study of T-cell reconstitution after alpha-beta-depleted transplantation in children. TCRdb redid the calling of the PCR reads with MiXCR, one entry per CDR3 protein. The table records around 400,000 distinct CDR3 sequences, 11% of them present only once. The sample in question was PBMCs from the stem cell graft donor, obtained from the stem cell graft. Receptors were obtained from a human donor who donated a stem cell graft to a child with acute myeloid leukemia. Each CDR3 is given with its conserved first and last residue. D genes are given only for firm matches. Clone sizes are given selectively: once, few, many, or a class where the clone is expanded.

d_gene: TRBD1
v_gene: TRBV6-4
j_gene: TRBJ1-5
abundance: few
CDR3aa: CASSDTGVQPQHF
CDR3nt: TGTGCCAGCAGTGACACAGGGGTTCAGCCCCAGCATTTT

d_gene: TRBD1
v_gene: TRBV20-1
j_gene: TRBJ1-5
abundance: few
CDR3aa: CSARTGGLLNQPQHF
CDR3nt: TGCAGTGCCCGGACAGGGGGCCTTCTCAATCAGCCCCAGCATTTT

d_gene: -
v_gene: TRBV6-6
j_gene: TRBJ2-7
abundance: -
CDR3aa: CASTFPPGNEQYF
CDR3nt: TGTGCCAGCACCTTCCCCCCCGGGAACGAGCAGTACTTC

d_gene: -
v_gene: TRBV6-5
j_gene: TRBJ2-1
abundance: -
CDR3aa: CASSSTLPGLGTRNEQFF
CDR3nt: TGTGCCAGCAGTTCCACCCTCCCAGGTTTAGGGACGCGGAATGAGCAGTTCTTC

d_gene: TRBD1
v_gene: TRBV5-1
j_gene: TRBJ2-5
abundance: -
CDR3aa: CASTTGQGPQETQYF
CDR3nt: TGCGCCAGCACGACGGGACAGGGCCCTCAAGAGACCCAGTACTTC

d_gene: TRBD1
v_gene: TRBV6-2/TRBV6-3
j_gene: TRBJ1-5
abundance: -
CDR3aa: CASRRTGEGNQPQHF
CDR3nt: TGTGCCAGCAGGCGAACAGGGGAGGGCAATCAGCCCCAGCATTTT

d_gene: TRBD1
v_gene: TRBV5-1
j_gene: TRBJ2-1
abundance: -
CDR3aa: CASSFPGQGRNEQFF
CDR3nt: TGCGCCAGCAGCTTTCCGGGACAGGGAAGGAATGAGCAGTTCTTC

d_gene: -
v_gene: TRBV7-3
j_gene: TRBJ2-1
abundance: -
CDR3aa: CASSLYTGWYNEQFF
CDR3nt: TGTGCCAGCAGCTTATATACAGGGTGGTACAATGAGCAGTTCTTC

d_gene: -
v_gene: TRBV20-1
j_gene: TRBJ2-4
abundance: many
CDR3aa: CSARDYGRAAKNIQYF
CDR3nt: TGCAGTGCTAGAGATTACGGCAGGGCGGCCAAAAACATTCAGTACTTC

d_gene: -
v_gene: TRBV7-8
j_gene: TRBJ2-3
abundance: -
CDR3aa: CASSLAGSPGGADTQYF
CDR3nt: TGTGCCAGCAGCTTAGCCGGGAGCCCCGGAGGCGCAGATACGCAGTATTTT

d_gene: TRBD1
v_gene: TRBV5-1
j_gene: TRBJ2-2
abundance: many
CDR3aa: CASSFTGGDTGELFF
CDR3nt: TGCGCCAGCAGCTTTACAGGGGGCGACACCGGGGAGCTGTTTTTT

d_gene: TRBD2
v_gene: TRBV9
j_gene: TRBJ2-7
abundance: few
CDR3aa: CASSATTSGRAYEQYF
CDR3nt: TGTGCCAGCAGCGCGACCACTAGCGGGAGGGCCTACGAGCAGTACTTC

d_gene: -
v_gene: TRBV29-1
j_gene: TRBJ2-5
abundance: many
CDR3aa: CSVGSMETQYF
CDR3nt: TGCAGCGTTGGCTCCATGGAGACCCAGTACTTC

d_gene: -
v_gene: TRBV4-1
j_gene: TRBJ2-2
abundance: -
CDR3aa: CASSPSPENTGELFF
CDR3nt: TGCGCCAGCAGCCCAAGCCCAGAAAACACCGGGGAGCTGTTTTTT

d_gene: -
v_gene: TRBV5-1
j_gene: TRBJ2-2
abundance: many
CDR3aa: CASSLGANTAGELFF
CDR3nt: TGCGCCAGCAGCTTGGGTGCTAACACGGCCGGGGAGCTGTTTTTT

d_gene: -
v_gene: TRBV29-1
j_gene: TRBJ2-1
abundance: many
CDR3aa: CSGGEQFF
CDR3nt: TGCAGCGGGGGTGAGCAGTTCTTC

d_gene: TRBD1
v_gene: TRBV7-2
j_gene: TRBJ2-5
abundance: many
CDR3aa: CASSIGTGGPKETQYF
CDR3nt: TGTGCCAGCAGCATCGGGACAGGGGGCCCCAAAGAGACCCAGTACTTC

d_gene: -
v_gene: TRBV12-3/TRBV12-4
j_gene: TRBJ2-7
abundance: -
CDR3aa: CASGLRGVSSYEQYF
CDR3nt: TGTGCCAGCGGACTCCGCGGGGTTAGCTCCTACGAGCAGTACTTC

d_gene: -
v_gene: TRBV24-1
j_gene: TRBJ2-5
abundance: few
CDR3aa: CATSRAGGETQYF
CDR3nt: TGTGCCACCAGCCGGGCAGGGGGGGAGACCCAGTACTTC

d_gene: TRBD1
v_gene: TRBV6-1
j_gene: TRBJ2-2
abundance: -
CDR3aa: CAILQGASTGELFF
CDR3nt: TGTGCCATCCTACAGGGGGCGAGTACCGGGGAGCTGTTTTTT

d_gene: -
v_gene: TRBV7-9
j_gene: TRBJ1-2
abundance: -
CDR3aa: CASETTDRTVYGYTF
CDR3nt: TGTGCCAGCGAAACCACTGACAGAACAGTGTATGGCTACACCTTC

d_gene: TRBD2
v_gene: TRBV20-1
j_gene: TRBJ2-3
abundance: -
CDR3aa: CSVRRLAGTDTQYF
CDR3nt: TGCAGTGTTCGGAGACTAGCGGGCACAGATACGCAGTATTTT